The rows below give T cell receptor beta chains drawn from one sample of a study of blood T cells in healthy people across ages. TCRdb ran MiXCR on the 5' RACE reads and lists one entry per CDR3 protein. The table records hundreds of thousands of distinct CDR3 sequences, 45% to 60% of them present only once. The specimen was blood. The receptor source for this set is a man between 60 and 75 years old in good health. Both conserved end residues are part of each CDR3. D genes are given only for firm matches. Clone size appears in some rows only: once, few, many, or a class for an expanded clone.

j_call | v_call | clone_size | d_call | cdr3_nt | cdr3_aa
TRBJ2-7 | TRBV7-9 | many | NA | TGTGCCAGCAGCTTCCTGTCCTACGAGCAGTACTTC | CASSFLSYEQYF
TRBJ2-4 | TRBV6-2/TRBV6-3 | few | NA | TGTGCCAGCTCCCCCGATGGAGCGGCGAGGGGAAACATTCAGTACTTC | CASSPDGAARGNIQYF
TRBJ2-5 | TRBV10-3 | NA | NA | TGTGCCATCAGTTGGGACGGGATGGGAGAGACCCAGTACTTC | CAISWDGMGETQYF
TRBJ2-7 | TRBV21-1 | few | NA | TGTGCCAGCAGCAAAGGGGTCAACAGGGGAACCTACGAGCAGTACTTC | CASSKGVNRGTYEQYF
TRBJ2-7 | TRBV6-2/TRBV6-3 | few | TRBD2 | TGTGCCAGCAGTCCCAGCGGGAGAGTGCGCGAGCAGTACTTC | CASSPSGRVREQYF
TRBJ2-5 | TRBV9 | few | TRBD2 | TGTGCCAGCACCTACCGGGAGGGGGGAGAGACCCAGTACTTC | CASTYREGGETQYF
TRBJ2-1 | TRBV5-1 | NA | NA | TGCGCCAGCAGCTTGGGAAGTGCGAGCTCCTACAATGAGCAGTTCTTC | CASSLGSASSYNEQFF
TRBJ2-1 | TRBV20-1 | NA | NA | TGCAGTGCTCGGCGGATTAGTTTGGGAGTTGTGGGGGATGAGCAGTTCTTC | CSARRISLGVVGDEQFF
TRBJ2-3 | TRBV18 | once | TRBD2 | TGTGCCAGCTCACCAGAGGGACTAGCGGGGCCGGATACGCAGTATTTT | CASSPEGLAGPDTQYF
TRBJ2-5 | TRBV29-1 | few | NA | TGCAGCCCCTACGTGGGAGAGACCCAGTACTTC | CSPYVGETQYF
TRBJ2-1 | TRBV18 | NA | NA | TGTGCCAGCTCTACAAGCCAGGATTGTGAGCAGTTCTTC | CASSTSQDCEQFF
TRBJ2-7 | TRBV29-1 | few | NA | TGCAGCGTTGAAGTTATGGCCGGGGGCGCGGTCGACGAGCAGTACTTC | CSVEVMAGGAVDEQYF
TRBJ2-1 | TRBV6-5 | few | NA | TGTGCCAGCAGTTACTCAGGCCTAGTGCCTGGGTTGGATGAGCAGTTCTTC | CASSYSGLVPGLDEQFF
TRBJ1-4 | TRBV7-9 | NA | NA | TGTGCCAGCACCAAAACCCGGGGCAGACGTAATGAAAAACTGTTTTTT | CASTKTRGRRNEKLFF
TRBJ2-7 | TRBV7-2 | NA | TRBD1 | TGTGCCAGCAGCCAGGACAGGGCACGCTACGAGCAGTACTTC | CASSQDRARYEQYF
TRBJ1-1 | TRBV29-1 | NA | NA | TGCAGCGTTGCACGTGAACATAGGAACACTGAAGCTTTCTTT | CSVAREHRNTEAFF
TRBJ1-2 | TRBV30 | many | NA | TGTGCCTGGAGGGACCCCGGGGGCCGAAAATATGGCTACACCTTC | CAWRDPGGRKYGYTF
TRBJ2-1 | TRBV5-6 | few | NA | TGTGCCAGCAGCTTTAACGGGGTTTGGGCTACTAACAATGAGCAGTTCTTC | CASSFNGVWATNNEQFF
TRBJ2-1 | TRBV7-2 | few | NA | TGTGCCAGCAGCTTAAACGAGGGGGATGAGCAGTTCTTC | CASSLNEGDEQFF
TRBJ2-4 | TRBV7-8 | NA | NA | TGTGCCAGCAGCATGGGACGGCACGAAAACATTCAGTACTTC | CASSMGRHENIQYF
TRBJ2-5 | TRBV2 | NA | NA | TGTGCCAGCAGTGCTTTCGAGACCCAGTACTTC | CASSAFETQYF
TRBJ2-3 | TRBV20-1 | few | TRBD2 | TGCAGTGCCACAGGACTAGCGGAAGATACGCAGTATTTT | CSATGLAEDTQYF
TRBJ2-3 | TRBV4-3 | NA | NA | TGCGCCAGCAGCCCCCGGGCTAGCGGCACAGATACGCAGTATTTT | CASSPRASGTDTQYF
TRBJ1-4 | TRBV7-2 | NA | NA | TGTGCCAGCAGCTTAGACAGGTCCGAAAAACCGTTTTTT | CASSLDRSEKPFF
TRBJ1-2 | TRBV6-5 | NA | NA | TGTGCCAGCAGTCCACCGGGACCAAGTTCGTACACCTTC | CASSPPGPSSYTF
TRBJ2-3 | TRBV7-2 | NA | NA | TGTGCCAGCAGCTTAGGGGGAAGGGGGGGCACAGATACGCAGTATTTT | CASSLGGRGGTDTQYF
TRBJ2-5 | TRBV7-2 | many | NA | TGTGCCAGCAGCCCCCTGACCCAGGGGGAGACCCAGTACTTC | CASSPLTQGETQYF
TRBJ2-3 | TRBV6-1 | NA | NA | TGTGCCAGCAGTGAGGTAAACCCCTCCAGGGATACGCAGTATTTT | CASSEVNPSRDTQYF
TRBJ2-3 | TRBV19 | NA | NA | TGTGCCAGTAGTATAGCGGGGGTAGCGACAGATACGCAGTATTTT | CASSIAGVATDTQYF
TRBJ2-3 | TRBV5-1 | few | NA | TGTGCCAGCAGCTTGGGATCTAGCGCCCTCACAGATACGCAGTATTTT | CASSLGSSALTDTQYF
TRBJ2-2 | TRBV4-2 | NA | TRBD2 | TGTGCCAGCAGCCAAGAGGGCGGGAGGGCCCACGGGGAGCTGTTTTTT | CASSQEGGRAHGELFF
TRBJ1-4 | TRBV4-3 | NA | TRBD1 | TGCGCCAGCAGCCAAGATAGGGCAGGGGGGGGTGAAAAACTGTTTTTT | CASSQDRAGGGEKLFF
TRBJ2-7 | TRBV29-1 | few | TRBD2 | TGCAGCGTTGCCGGACTAGCGGGACTTTCCTACGAGCAGTACTTC | CSVAGLAGLSYEQYF
TRBJ2-1 | TRBV2 | NA | NA | TGTGCCAGCAGTGAAAGGGTCTCCCTCGCGTATGAGCAGTCCTTC | CASSERVSLAYEQSF
TRBJ2-3 | TRBV20-1 | NA | NA | TGCAGTGCCCCGAGGGGAGCCCTAACAGATACGCAGTATTTT | CSAPRGALTDTQYF
TRBJ2-5 | TRBV6-5 | NA | NA | TGTGCCAGCACCAAGTTCCGGGGGTACCAAGAGACCCAGTACTTC | CASTKFRGYQETQYF
TRBJ2-5 | TRBV7-2 | few | TRBD1 | TGTGCCAGCAGCCGGGACAGGGGTCTCCAAGAGACCCAGTACTTC | CASSRDRGLQETQYF
TRBJ2-7 | TRBV7-9 | few | NA | TGTGCCAGCAGCCCAGCCGGGACCTTGCCCTACGAGCAGTACTTC | CASSPAGTLPYEQYF
TRBJ1-1 | TRBV12-3/TRBV12-4 | few | NA | TGTGCCAGCAGTCCGGTTCAGTTGGGGGCCACTGAAGCTTTCTTT | CASSPVQLGATEAFF
TRBJ2-7 | TRBV5-1 | few | TRBD2 | TGCGCCAGTGGTAGCGGGAGTAACGACGAGCAGTACTTC | CASGSGSNDEQYF
TRBJ1-6 | TRBV2 | NA | NA | TGTGCCAGCAGGATGTCACAGGGAGAGGGATCACCCCTCCACTTT | CASRMSQGEGSPLHF
TRBJ2-7 | TRBV7-2 | few | NA | TGTGCCAGCAGCTTGGTCGGGACTCGTCCGGACGAGCAGTACTTC | CASSLVGTRPDEQYF
TRBJ2-7 | TRBV7-2 | many | TRBD2 | TGTGCCAGCAGCTTAGCAAAGGGACTAGGTACCTACGAGCAGTACTTC | CASSLAKGLGTYEQYF
TRBJ1-2 | TRBV7-3 | NA | TRBD1 | TGTGCCAGCAGCTTATTGGGTGGACAGGGAATATATGGCTACACCTTC | CASSLLGGQGIYGYTF
TRBJ1-1 | TRBV6-2/TRBV6-3 | few | NA | TGTGCCAGCAGTTACGTGCCAGGGAAGTATGGGAACACTGAAGCTTTCTTT | CASSYVPGKYGNTEAFF
TRBJ2-2 | TRBV4-3 | few | NA | TGCGCCAGCAGCCAGAGCGGGTTCACCGGGGAGCTGTTTTTT | CASSQSGFTGELFF
TRBJ2-1 | TRBV20-1 | NA | TRBD1 | TGCAGTGCTTTTAGCCCGGGACAGCGCAATGAGCAGTTCTTC | CSAFSPGQRNEQFF
TRBJ2-5 | TRBV20-1 | NA | NA | TGCAGTGCTAGAGAGCCAGGGGCGCGAATGAAGACCCAGTACTTC | CSAREPGARMKTQYF
TRBJ1-5 | TRBV7-2 | few | NA | TGTGCCAGCAGCTTATCCAGGGGAGGGAATCAGCCCCAGCATTTT | CASSLSRGGNQPQHF
TRBJ2-3 | TRBV2 | few | NA | TGTGCCAGCCAGGGGGGCCAGGCCACAGATACGCAGTATTTT | CASQGGQATDTQYF
TRBJ1-6 | TRBV6-5 | many | TRBD1 | TGTGCCAGCAGACCGGGACAGGGAAGGAATTCACCCCTCCACTTT | CASRPGQGRNSPLHF
TRBJ2-1 | TRBV4-2 | NA | NA | TGTGCCAGCAGCCGTCCGGGAGTCTACAATGAGCAGTTCTTC | CASSRPGVYNEQFF
TRBJ2-3 | TRBV9 | NA | TRBD2 | TGTGCCAGCAGCGCCGACGCTAGCGGGGGGGCCGTAGATACGCAGTATTTT | CASSADASGGAVDTQYF
TRBJ2-3 | TRBV5-1 | NA | TRBD2 | TGCGCCAGCAGAGAAGGCGGGGGGGGCACAGATACGCAGTATTTT | CASREGGGGTDTQYF
TRBJ2-3 | TRBV7-9 | NA | NA | TGTGCCAGCACCCGGGTGGGAGTAGGAGATACGCAGTATTTT | CASTRVGVGDTQYF